This record covers a single TCR beta chain. Antigen specificity is unknown. The CDR3 runs 13 residues. The germline V gene encodes CDR1 GTSNPN and CDR2 SVGIG (reference sequence). V lost 5 bases and J lost 4; bases outside the gene matches: 6. From each donor, at least one pre-ART PBMC sample and at least two post-ART PBMC samples were obtained. This entry is derived from a study of long-term antiretroviral therapy in people with HIV. Study-level points and caveats: Sampling of blood ran from the mid-2000s to the late 2010s, and older ART regimens were possibly in use. Controls exceeded HIV repertoires in CDR3 length range.

Researchers ran immunoSEQ v3.0 at survey level. For every sample, sequencing targeted roughly 40,000-55,000 T-cell genomes. The data were produced by immunoSEQ multiplex PCR, yet TCRdb's version contains in-frame clones alone and is incomplete. Here the sample spans almost 30,000 clones, over 90% being singletons. This specimen was unsorted PBMCs, taken roughly 6.3 years after starting antiretroviral therapy. The receptor comes from a woman between 35 and 50 years old with HIV. The genes are TRBV30 and TRBJ2-7; 9 bases map to TRBD1. The CDR3 here is CAWGAGQGYEQYF. CDR3 nucleotide sequence: TGTGCCTGGGGGGCGGGACAGGGTTACGAGCAGTACTTC.